These 28 T cell receptor beta chains were all obtained from the same sample, sequenced in a study of blood T cell repertoires in COVID-19. Assay used: immunoSEQ multiplex PCR; TCRdb lists only in-frame clones, some missing. The profile shows 280,000 or so clones, roughly 85% of them singletons. The sequenced sample consisted of PBMCs or T cells enriched from blood (not recorded which). Every receptor here comes from a woman aged 40-49 years who had recovered from COVID-19.

This clone was seen only a few times. This chain joins TRBV7-2 and TRBJ1-1; D is uncertain. V lost 1 base to trimming and J lost 7 bases, with 7 bases between them. CDR3 size: 12 residues. Germline V gene lookup returns CDR1 SGHTA and CDR2 FQGNSA. The CDR3 reads CASSLGAGEAFF. DNA of the CDR3: TGTGCCAGCAGCTTAGGGGCAGGTGAAGCTTTCTTT.

The gene calls are TRBV20-1 and TRBJ2-1; possible D gene TRBD2, 5 bases. The V gene lost 2 bases and the J gene lost 10 bases, with 9 bases spanning the gap. Germline CDR1 DFQATT, CDR2 SNEGSKA (reference sequence). This CDR3 spans 11 amino acids. The DNA for the CDR3 is TGCAGTGCTAGAAGACTAACCGAGCAGTTCTTC. Amino acids: CSARRLTEQFF.

The rearrangement links TRBV3-1 (or the pseudogene TRBV3-2) to TRBJ2-7; 10 bases map to TRBD2. J gave up 2 bases and V 4 bases, and 5 bases lay outside the gene matches. CDR1 LGHDT and CDR2 YNNKEL come from the germline V gene (reference sequence). The CDR3 totals 15 residues. The CDR3 loop reads CASSPIAGGPYEQYF. The CDR3 DNA sequence: TGTGCCAGCAGCCCCATAGCGGGAGGCCCCTACGAGCAGTACTTC.

The J gene is TRBJ2-7, the V gene TRBV28; a possible D gene is TRBD2 (6 bases). Germline loops: CDR1 MDHEN, CDR2 SYDVKM. V lost 5 bases and J 3 bases, leaving 14 bases between the germline ends. The CDR3 totals 14 residues. CDR3 bases: TGTGCCAGCAGTCGGGGACTCCAGGTCTACGAGCAGTACTTC. It is translated as CASSRGLQVYEQYF.

The rearrangement uses TRBV9 and TRBJ2-5; possibly TRBD2 for D (7 bases). V was cut by 0 bases and J by 1 base, with 10 bases left in between. Germline lookup yields CDR1 SGDLS and CDR2 YYNGEE. This CDR3 is built from 15 residues. The CDR3 nucleotides read TGTGCCAGCAGCGTAGTGGGGGGGGCCCAAGAGACCCAGTACTTC. Translating it yields CASSVVGGAQETQYF.

V usage is TRBV24-1 and J usage is TRBJ2-3; 12 bases fit TRBD2. This CDR3 is built from 18 residues. V shed 5 bases, J shed 0 bases, and the junction held 8 bases outside the gene matches. The germline V gene encodes CDR1 KGHDR and CDR2 SFDVKD. CDR3 residues: CATSGGALAGGSTDTQYF. CDR3 nucleotides: TGTGCCACCAGTGGCGGGGCCCTAGCGGGAGGGAGCACAGATACGCAGTATTTT.

This chain connects TRBV7-2 to TRBJ2-7, with D possibly TRBD2 on 5 matching bases. Trimming removed 1 base from V and 2 bases from J, with 9 bases in between. CDR1 and CDR2 (germline): SGHTA, FQGNSA. This CDR3 is 14 amino acids long. The CDR3 DNA reads TGTGCCAGCAGCTTAGAGGGAGTGGCCTACGAGCAGTACTTC. As protein: CASSLEGVAYEQYF.

The chain recombines TRBV5-1 with TRBJ1-4; unclear D gene. Trimming removed 0 bases at V and 7 bases at J, with 13 bases between. Germline V CDR1 and CDR2: SGHRS, YFSETQ. This CDR3 spans 15 amino acids. In nucleotides, the CDR3 is TGCGCCAGCAGCTTGGTTCAAGGATCGGGTGAAAAACTGTTTTTT. This translates into CASSLVQGSGEKLFF.

The chain carries TRBV11-3 and TRBJ2-2, with D hard to call. V was cut by 3 bases and J by 5 bases, with 7 bases left in between. This CDR3 spans 13 amino acids. Germline V lookup: CDR1 SGHNT, CDR2 YENEEA. The CDR3 DNA sequence: TGTGCCAGCAGCTTCGGTATAACCGGGGAGCTGTTTTTT. The encoded protein is CASSFGITGELFF. Supplemented by reference TRBV11-3 and TRBJ2-2, the full variable domain reads EAGVVQSPRYKIIEKKQPVAFWCNPISGHNTLYWYLQNLGQGPELLIRYENEEAVDDSQLPKDRFSAERLKGVDSTLKIQPAELGDSAVYLCASSFGITGELFFGEGSRLTVL.

CDR3 in amino acids: CASSLVPSTGRGEPQHF. The CDR3 DNA is TGTGCCAGCAGTTTGGTACCCTCGACAGGGCGGGGGGAGCCCCAGCATTTT. V usage is TRBV28 and J usage is TRBJ1-5, with 7 bases fitting TRBD1. The V segment lost 3 bases and the J segment 8 bases; nucleotides outside the gene matches: 16. Germline V gene sequence: CDR1 MDHEN, CDR2 SYDVKM. There are 17 residues in the CDR3.

The chain joins TRBV10-1 to TRBJ2-1; 14 nucleotides align to TRBD2. Germline V lookup: CDR1 WNHNN, CDR2 SYGVQD (reference sequence). V shed 5 bases, J shed 8 bases, and the junction held 8 bases outside the gene matches. The CDR3 runs to 16 residues. The CDR3 DNA sequence: TGCGCCAGCAGTACCGGGACTAGCGGGAGTGTACATGAGCAGTTCTTC. The encoded protein is CASSTGTSGSVHEQFF.

The chain links TRBV11-2 to TRBJ2-3; TRBD2 might be the D (6 bases). Germline V gene lookup returns CDR1 SGHAT and CDR2 FQNNGV. Trimming took 3 bases from V and 1 from J, leaving 8 bases between them. The CDR3 length is 14 residues. The CDR3 coding sequence is TGTGCCAGCAGCTTCGGGAGAGGCACAGATACGCAGTATTTT. This codes for CASSFGRGTDTQYF.

This chain connects TRBV21-1 to TRBJ1-4; the listed D gene, TRBD1, was not tested against the DNA. TRBV21-1 is shown as a pseudogene. The CDR3 loop spans 17 amino acids. In DNA form, the CDR3 reads TGTGCCAGCAGCAAAGCCACTAAACAGGGGGGGGATGAAAAACTGTTTTTT. This encodes CASSKATKQGGDEKLFF.

The genes are TRBV3-1 (or the pseudogene TRBV3-2) and TRBJ2-3; D perhaps matches TRBD1 (6 bases). Germline V lookup: CDR1 LGHDT, CDR2 YNNKEL (reference sequence). V was cut by 5 bases and J by 2 bases, with 14 bases left in between. This CDR3 is built from 15 residues. The CDR3 spells CASSSRRTATDTQYF. In DNA form, the CDR3 reads TGTGCCAGCAGCTCAAGGAGGACAGCCACAGATACGCAGTATTTT.

The chain is built from TRBV5-1 and TRBJ1-2; the D gene is possibly TRBD1 (6 bases). CDR3 size: 15 residues. Trimming left V 0 bases short and J 2 bases short, with 11 bases between. Germline loops: CDR1 SGHRS, CDR2 YFSETQ. The CDR3 region is CASSLATGINYGYTF. CDR3 DNA: TGCGCCAGCAGCTTGGCCACAGGGATAAACTATGGCTACACCTTC.

The chain has TRBV6-2 or TRBV6-3 and TRBJ2-7; TRBD1 is a possible D gene (5 bases). The CDR3 is 14 amino acids. Per germline, CDR1 MNHEY and CDR2 SVGEGT. The V and J ends lost 5 bases and 3 bases respectively, with 14 bases between them. The CDR3 protein is CASSRSGADYEQYF. For the CDR3, the DNA is TGTGCCAGCAGTAGGTCTGGGGCGGACTACGAGCAGTACTTC.

V usage is TRBV24-1 and J usage is TRBJ1-2; the match to TRBD1 covers 10 bases. Germline CDR1 reads KGHDR; CDR2 reads SFDVKD. Trimming took 6 bases from V and 5 from J; bases not matched to a gene: 5. This CDR3 spans 14 amino acids. CDR3 sequence (DNA): TGTGCCACCAGTCGGGGACAGGGGAGGTATGGCTACACCTTC. Amino acid sequence: CATSRGQGRYGYTF.

The chain has TRBV18 and TRBJ1-3; D unclear. Germline CDR1 reads KGHSH; CDR2 reads LQKENI. The germline V and J ends were trimmed by 2 bases and 0 bases, with 14 bases remaining between them. The CDR3 length is 17 residues. The CDR3 DNA reads TGTGCCAGCTCACCAGGGTATCCGGGAGACTCTGGAAACACCATATATTTT. As protein: CASSPGYPGDSGNTIYF. The full variable domain, rest sourced from reference TRBV18 and TRBJ1-3, is NAGVMQNPRHLVRRRGQEARLRCSPMKGHSHVYWYRQLPEEGLKFMVYLQKENIIDESGMPKERFSAEFPKEGPSILRIQQVVRGDSAAYFCASSPGYPGDSGNTIYFGEGSWLTVV.

The rearrangement uses TRBV5-6 and TRBJ1-6, with D possibly TRBD1 on 6 matching bases. V lost 1 base and J lost 3, with 14 bases in between. The CDR3 is 17 amino acids. Germline V gene sequence: CDR1 SGHDT, CDR2 YYEEEE. As DNA, the CDR3 is TGTGCCAGCAGCTTGAGGCGACAGGTGGTCTATAATTCACCCCTCCACTTT. Translation: CASSLRRQVVYNSPLHF.

This chain joins TRBV19 and TRBJ2-3; 9 nucleotides match TRBD2. The CDR3 length is 17 residues. Germline CDR1 is LNHDA and CDR2 is SQIVND (reference sequence). V gave up 5 bases and J gave up 0 bases; unmatched junction bases: 9. The DNA of the CDR3 is TGTGCCAGTAGTCCACCGGGACTAGCCGCTAGCACAGATACGCAGTATTTT. It encodes CASSPPGLAASTDTQYF.

This chain uses TRBV9 with TRBJ2-7, with a tentative D call TRBD1 (6 bases). The CDR3 has 14 residues. V gave up 4 bases and J gave up 3 bases, with 14 bases separating them. Germline V CDR1 and CDR2: SGDLS, YYNGEE. CDR3 in amino acids: CASSPPGTIYEQYF. DNA of the CDR3: TGTGCCAGCAGCCCCCCGGGGACAATCTACGAGCAGTACTTC.

The J gene is TRBJ1-4, the V gene TRBV9; TRBD1 agrees at 7 bases. Germline V CDR1 and CDR2: SGDLS, YYNGEE. There are 15 residues in the CDR3. V lost 3 bases to trimming and J lost 5 bases; unmatched junction nucleotides: 7. As DNA, the CDR3 is TGTGCCAGCAGCGCCGCGACAGGGTTGAATGAAAAACTGTTTTTT. It translates to CASSAATGLNEKLFF.

The chain combines TRBV28 with TRBJ1-1; TRBD1 might be the D (6 bases). Germline loops: CDR1 MDHEN, CDR2 SYDVKM. The CDR3 runs 14 residues. V lost 3 bases and J 5 bases, leaving 13 bases between the germline ends. The CDR3 bases are TGTGCCAGCAGTTTGCATACAGGGAGTACTGAAGCTTTCTTT. Its translation is CASSLHTGSTEAFF.

This sequence joins TRBV7-2 and TRBJ2-4, with D hard to call. CDR3 length: 14 residues. Germline CDR1 and CDR2: SGHTA and FQGNSA. Trimming cost V 1 base and J 2 bases, with 6 bases left between them. This CDR3 reads CASSLGSPKNIQYF. CDR3 nucleotides: TGTGCCAGCAGCTTAGGGAGTCCCAAAAACATTCAGTACTTC.

This sequence joins TRBV19 and TRBJ1-5; TRBD1 matches at 7 bases. Per germline, CDR1 LNHDA and CDR2 SQIVND (reference sequence). After removal of 5 bases from V and 1 base from J, the junction contained 11 bases not matched to a gene. The CDR3 contains 17 residues. Here the CDR3 reads CASSSPGGRKSNQPQHF. The CDR3 coding sequence is TGTGCCAGTAGTTCCCCAGGGGGGCGGAAGAGCAATCAGCCCCAGCATTTT. The full variable domain, in which reference TRBV19 and TRBJ1-5 provide the parts outside the CDR3, is DGGITQSPKYLFRKEGQNVTLSCEQNLNHDAMYWYRQDPGQGLRLIYYSQIVNDFQKGDIAEGYSVSREKKESFPLTVTSAQKNPTAFYLCASSSPGGRKSNQPQHFGDGTRLSIL.

The chain joins TRBV21-1 to TRBJ2-7; no DNA check was done on the table's D call, TRBD2. TRBV21-1 is a documented pseudogene. The CDR3 contains 19 residues. CDR3 loop: CASSPRGGLAGGSSYEQYF. Here the CDR3 DNA reads TGTGCCAGCAGCCCCAGGGGCGGACTAGCGGGAGGGAGCTCCTACGAGCAGTACTTC.

The chain recombines TRBV9 with TRBJ2-1; TRBD2 matches at 9 bases. Per germline, CDR1 SGDLS and CDR2 YYNGEE. V shed 3 bases and J 7 bases; nucleotides not matched to a gene: 5. This CDR3 has 14 amino acids. In DNA, the CDR3 is TGTGCCAGCAGCGGCGGGAGGGCCGGGAATGAGCAGTTCTTC. It is translated as CASSGGRAGNEQFF.

The V call is TRBV28, the J call TRBJ2-1, with 11 bases fitting TRBD2. The CDR3 totals 16 residues. Germline CDR1 MDHEN, CDR2 SYDVKM. Germline trimming cut 6 bases from V and 5 bases from J; bases unmatched to any gene: 9. CDR3 nucleotide sequence: TGTGCCAGCAGCGTACTAGCGGGAGTTAATGACAATGAGCAGTTCTTC. Translated: CASSVLAGVNDNEQFF.